One and the same sample provided the 3 T cell receptor beta chains below, sequenced in a study of shared clonotypes between healthy human individuals. Terminally differentiated effector memory CD45RA+ cells were left out of the naive CD8 fraction, which was CD45RO-negative and positively selected for CCR7. Using immunoSEQ multiplex PCR, the repertoire was profiled, and TCRdb retains in-frame clones only, with some absent. Altogether roughly 2,000,000 clones are present, about 95% being singletons, with the ten largest covering 1% to 1.5%. Input material: naive CD8+ T cells sorted from blood. Receptor source: a young man in good health.

The chain joins TRBV5-5 to TRBJ2-2; a weak D match, TRBD2 (6 bases). With 4 bases removed from V and 1 base from J, the gap between germline ends came to 14 bases. The CDR3 runs to 16 residues. Germline assignment: CDR1 SGHKS and CDR2 YYEKEE (reference sequence). The DNA for the CDR3 is TGTGCCAGCAGCACGGCTAGCGCAAAGAACACCGGGGAGCTGTTTTTT. Translating it yields CASSTASAKNTGELFF.

This sequence joins TRBV7-9 and TRBJ2-7; a possible D gene is TRBD2 (6 bases). Germline assignment: CDR1 SEHNR and CDR2 FQNEAQ (reference sequence). This CDR3 has 12 residues. Trimming pared 5 bases from V and 5 bases from J, leaving 10 bases between. The CDR3 DNA reads as TGTGCCAGCAGCGGGGGACTTAACGAGCAGTACTTC. Its translation is CASSGGLNEQYF. The full variable domain, in which reference TRBV7-9 and TRBJ2-7 provide the parts outside the CDR3, is DTGVSQNPRHKITKRGQNVTFRCDPISEHNRLYWYRQTLGQGPEFLTYFQNEAQLEKSRLLSDRFSAERPKGSFSTLEIQRTEQGDSAMYLCASSGGLNEQYFGPGTRLTVT.

The chain uses TRBV6-5 and TRBJ1-1; 9 bases line up with TRBD1. Per germline, CDR1 MNHEY and CDR2 SVGAGI. V lost 5 bases to trimming and J lost 6 bases; unmatched junction nucleotides: 7. This CDR3 spans 14 amino acids. CDR3 nucleotide sequence: TGTGCCAGCAGTCCACCCGGGACAGGGTCTGAAGCTTTCTTT. Protein sequence: CASSPPGTGSEAFF.